The source of this TCR beta chain is a study of cytomegalovirus exposure and HLA in healthy donors. Germline loops: CDR1 LNHDA, CDR2 SQIVND (reference sequence). With 4 bases clipped from V and 5 bases from J, the junction kept 7 bases outside the gene matches. This CDR3 contains 15 residues. Both 60 Vbeta primers and 13 Jbeta primers went into the PCR. The data were produced by immunoSEQ multiplex PCR, yet TCRdb's version contains in-frame clones alone and is incomplete. The data hold some 91,000 clones, with about 77% observed a single time. The chain employs TRBV19 and TRBJ2-5; 10 bases line up with TRBD2. Input material: PBMCs. This sequence originates from a man aged 40-49 years in good health and CMV-seronegative. For the CDR3, the DNA is TGTGCCAGTAGTACTGAGCGGGGGGGCGGGGAGACCCAGTACTTC. It encodes CASSTERGGGETQYF.